Shown below are 17 T cell receptor beta chains from a single sample sequenced in a study of control samples from healthy donors and cancer patients. TCRdb's table, derived via immunoSEQ multiplex PCR, lists solely in-frame clones and lacks some. The sample records around 110,000 clones, 75% to 90% being singletons. The sequenced sample was PBMCs. These receptors were collected from a woman between 45 and 65 years old with colorectal cancer.

This clone was detected only once. One end of the junction does not line up with germline, which may come from a read error. CDR3 coding DNA: TGTGCCAGCAGGGCCCAGCGGGAGTGGAAATTT. This gives the protein CASRAQREWKF. V usage is TRBV28 and J usage is TRBJ2-3, with 8 bases aligning to TRBD2. This CDR3 contains 11 residues. Germline loops: CDR1 MDHEN, CDR2 SYDVKM.

The chain uses TRBV10-3 and TRBJ1-3; maybe TRBD1 (5 bases). The V gene's germline CDR1 is ENHRY and CDR2 SYGVKD. The V gene lost 2 bases and the J gene lost 4 bases, with 12 bases spanning the gap. The CDR3 covers 15 residues. The CDR3 DNA is TGTGCCATCAGTGAGGAAACAGGCCCGGGAAACACCATATATTTT. Encoded protein: CAISEETGPGNTIYF.

The chain couples TRBV11-2 to TRBJ2-2; D remains unclear. The CDR3 covers 17 residues. Trimming removed 5 bases at V and 1 base at J, with 17 bases between. In germline, CDR1 is SGHAT, CDR2 FQNNGV. CDR3 residues: CASSPPLSGRNTGELFF. The DNA of the CDR3 is TGTGCCAGCAGCCCCCCCCTGTCGGGCCGGAACACCGGGGAGCTGTTTTTT.

The chain links TRBV9 to TRBJ2-1; either TRBD1 or TRBD2 may supply D (5 bases each). The CDR3 runs to 15 residues. Germline V CDR1 and CDR2: SGDLS, YYNGEE. Trimming removed 2 bases at V and 5 bases at J, with 14 bases between. The CDR3 is CASSVSLLGDNEQFF. As DNA, the CDR3 is TGTGCCAGCAGCGTCAGTCTCTTGGGGGACAATGAGCAGTTCTTC.

This sequence joins TRBV9 and TRBJ1-3; D not resolved. This CDR3 spans 15 amino acids. The ends were cut back, 0 bases at V and 0 bases at J, with 7 bases in the middle. Germline lookup yields CDR1 SGDLS and CDR2 YYNGEE. The DNA of the CDR3 is TGTGCCAGCAGCGTAGCGTTTTCCTCTGGAAACACCATATATTTT. This translates into CASSVAFSSGNTIYF. The variable domain in full, completed from reference TRBV9 and TRBJ1-3, reads DSGVTQTPKHLITATGQRVTLRCSPRSGDLSVYWYQQSLDQGLQFLIQYYNGEERAKGNILERFSAQQFPDLHSELNLSSLELGDSALYFCASSVAFSSGNTIYFGEGSWLTVV.

The CDR3 here is CASNQLNTGELFF. In DNA form, the CDR3 reads TGTGCCAGCAATCAGCTAAACACCGGGGAGCTGTTTTTT. V and J are TRBV2 and TRBJ2-2; no definite D call. CDR3 size: 13 residues. Germline-derived CDR1 and CDR2 are SNHLY and FYNNEI. Between the trimmed V and J ends, which lost 7 bases and 2 bases, there was a span of 8 bases.

The rearrangement joins TRBV5-6 to TRBJ2-2, with D tentatively TRBD1 (5 bases). Germline V gene lookup returns CDR1 SGHDT and CDR2 YYEEEE. This CDR3 contains 16 residues. V lost 0 bases and J 6 bases, leaving 15 bases between the germline ends. The CDR3 DNA follows: TGTGCCAGCAGCTTGGAGGGCAGGGCTCGGGCCGGGGAGCTGTTTTTT. Residues: CASSLEGRARAGELFF.

This sequence joins TRBV9 and TRBJ2-2; D remains ambiguous. Germline CDR1 SGDLS, CDR2 YYNGEE. The CDR3 has 13 amino acids. The V gene lost 4 bases and the J gene lost 2 bases, with 6 bases spanning the gap. This CDR3 reads CASSYLNTGELFF. The CDR3 nucleotides read TGTGCCAGCAGCTATTTAAACACCGGGGAGCTGTTTTTT.

This clone was seen just once. J is TRBJ2-7 and V is TRBV2, with D maybe TRBD1 (5 bases). Trimming left V 3 bases short and J 5 bases short, with 14 bases between. Germline-derived CDR1 and CDR2 are SNHLY and FYNNEI. The CDR3 has 14 amino acids. The CDR3 spells CASSDWPGNDEQYF. DNA of the CDR3: TGTGCCAGCAGTGATTGGCCAGGGAATGACGAGCAGTACTTC.

The J gene is TRBJ1-2, the V gene TRBV10-3, with a possible D match to TRBD1 (5 bases). The CDR3 is made up of 13 amino acids. Germline CDR1 is ENHRY and CDR2 is SYGVKD. Deletions cut 8 bases from V and 4 bases from J, with 14 bases between. CDR3 in amino acids: CAISPGTRYGYTF. Here the CDR3 DNA reads TGTGCCATCTCGCCCGGGACTCGCTATGGCTACACCTTC.

The chain uses TRBV21-1 and TRBJ1-4. TRBV21-1 is a pseudogene segment. This CDR3 comprises 15 residues. This CDR3 is CASSKAGPGREKLFF. The CDR3 DNA follows: TGTGCCAGCAGCAAAGCGGGGCCAGGGAGAGAAAAACTGTTTTTT.

This clone has a single count. V usage is TRBV7-2 and J usage is TRBJ2-3; D is undetermined. CDR1 SGHTA and CDR2 FQGNSA come from the germline V gene. The CDR3 is 12 amino acids. Trimming took 3 bases from V and 2 from J, leaving 3 bases between them. CDR3 bases: TGTGCCAGCAGCTTGGACACAGATACGCAGTATTTT. Translated, it gives CASSLDTDTQYF.

The V call is TRBV6-1, the J call TRBJ2-3, with 11 nucleotides matching TRBD2. J gave up 5 bases and V 0 bases, and 7 bases lay outside the gene matches. The germline V gene has CDR1 MNHNS and CDR2 SASEGT. This CDR3 comprises 17 residues. The DNA of the CDR3 is TGTGCCAGCAGTGAAGCGCTAGCGGGGGGCTCAGGAGATACGCAGTATTTT. The encoded protein is CASSEALAGGSGDTQYF.

With regard to this clone: The junction departs from germline at one end; a sequencing error may be responsible. The chain has TRBV6-1 and TRBJ1-2; 9 nucleotides match TRBD1. The length of the CDR3 is 16 residues. CDR1 and CDR2 (germline): MNHNS, SASEGT. CDR3 region: CASSDLQGASGYGYIF. The CDR3 region has the DNA TGTGCCAGCAGTGACCTACAGGGGGCGTCGGGGTATGGCTACATCTTC.

V is TRBV7-9 and J is TRBJ1-2; D unclear. Trimming removed 3 bases at V and 7 bases at J, with 18 bases between. Germline CDR1 SEHNR, CDR2 FQNEAQ (reference sequence). The CDR3 is 15 amino acids. The CDR3 here is CASSLGRGRVGGYTF. The CDR3 region has the DNA TGTGCCAGCAGCTTGGGTCGGGGTAGAGTGGGTGGCTACACCTTC.

The chain carries TRBV28 and TRBJ2-5, with D unclear. This CDR3 spans 12 amino acids. CDR1 and CDR2 (germline): MDHEN, SYDVKM. CDR3 sequence reads: CASQAPQETQYF. CDR3 nucleotide sequence: TGTGCAAGTCAAGCGCCCCAAGAGACCCAGTACTTC.

The chain uses TRBV5-1 and TRBJ2-7, with TRBD1 matching over 7 bases. Germline assignment: CDR1 SGHRS and CDR2 YFSETQ. This CDR3 contains 15 residues. V lost 4 bases, J lost 5 bases, and 12 bases stayed unmatched. CDR3 DNA sequence: TGCGCCAGCAGCCCAAACTACCACAGGGGTAACGAGCAGTACTTC. Translating gives CASSPNYHRGNEQYF.